The clone carrying this TCR beta chain was seen a few times. The sample is drawn from a study of cytomegalovirus exposure and HLA in healthy donors. The PCR ran on 60 Vbeta and 13 Jbeta primers. TCRdb keeps only in-frame clones here, not all; method: immunoSEQ multiplex PCR. The repertoire holds 95,000 to 130,000 clones, under 85% seen once, with 1.6% in the top ten. V gave up 2 bases and J gave up 1 base, with 6 bases separating them. The germline gives CDR1 SGHRS, CDR2 YFSETQ. There are 13 residues in the CDR3. The sample was PBMCs. This TCR was recovered from a woman aged 18-30 years in good health and CMV-seronegative. The V and J genes are TRBV5-1 and TRBJ1-1; maybe TRBD1 (5 bases). Written as DNA, the CDR3 is TGCGCCAGCAGCTTTGGACAGAACACTGAAGCTTTCTTT. Translating gives CASSFGQNTEAFF.